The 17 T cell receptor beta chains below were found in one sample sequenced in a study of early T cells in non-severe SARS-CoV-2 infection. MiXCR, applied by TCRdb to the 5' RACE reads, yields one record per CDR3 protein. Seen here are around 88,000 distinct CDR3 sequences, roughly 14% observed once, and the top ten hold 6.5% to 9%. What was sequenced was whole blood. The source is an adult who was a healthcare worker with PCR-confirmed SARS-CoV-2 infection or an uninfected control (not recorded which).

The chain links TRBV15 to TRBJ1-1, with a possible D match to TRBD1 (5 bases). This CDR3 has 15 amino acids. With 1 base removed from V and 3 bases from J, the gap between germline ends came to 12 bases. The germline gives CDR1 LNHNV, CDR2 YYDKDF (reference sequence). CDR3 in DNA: TGTGCCACCAGCAGAGGTGAGGGGTTCGACACTGAAGCTTTCTTT. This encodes CATSRGEGFDTEAFF.

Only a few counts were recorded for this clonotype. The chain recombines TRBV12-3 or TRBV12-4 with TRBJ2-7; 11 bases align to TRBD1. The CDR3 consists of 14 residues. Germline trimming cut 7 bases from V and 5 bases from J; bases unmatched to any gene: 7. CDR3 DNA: TGTGCCAGCACCCCCGGGACAGGGGGGCACGAGCAGTACTTC. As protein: CASTPGTGGHEQYF.

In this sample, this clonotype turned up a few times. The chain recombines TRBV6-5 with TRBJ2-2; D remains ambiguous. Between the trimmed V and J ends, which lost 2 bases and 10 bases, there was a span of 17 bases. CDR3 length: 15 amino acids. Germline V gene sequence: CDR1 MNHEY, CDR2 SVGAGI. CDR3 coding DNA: TGTGCCAGCAGTTACGCCGTGCAGAGCCTTCAGGAGCTGTTTTTT. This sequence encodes CASSYAVQSLQELFF.

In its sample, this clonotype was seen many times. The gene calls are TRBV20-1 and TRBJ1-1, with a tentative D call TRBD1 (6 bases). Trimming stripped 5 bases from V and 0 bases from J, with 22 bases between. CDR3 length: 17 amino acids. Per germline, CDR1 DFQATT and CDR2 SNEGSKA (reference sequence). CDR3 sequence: CSAADLRGGGVNTEAFF. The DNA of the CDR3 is TGCAGTGCTGCGGACCTTCGGGGGGGCGGGGTGAACACTGAAGCTTTCTTT.

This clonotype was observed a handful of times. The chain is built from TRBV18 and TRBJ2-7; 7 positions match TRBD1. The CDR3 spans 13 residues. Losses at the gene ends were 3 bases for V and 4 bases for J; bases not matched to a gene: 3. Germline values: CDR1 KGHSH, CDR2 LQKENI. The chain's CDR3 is CASSPRQGYEQYF. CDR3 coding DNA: TGTGCCAGCTCACCCCGACAGGGTTACGAGCAGTACTTC.

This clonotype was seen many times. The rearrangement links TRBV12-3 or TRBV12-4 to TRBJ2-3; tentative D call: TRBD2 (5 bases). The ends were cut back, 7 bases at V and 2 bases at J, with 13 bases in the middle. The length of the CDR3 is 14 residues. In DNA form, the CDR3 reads TGTGCCAGCAAAGAGGGAGCGGCCACAGATACGCAGTATTTT. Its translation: CASKEGAATDTQYF.

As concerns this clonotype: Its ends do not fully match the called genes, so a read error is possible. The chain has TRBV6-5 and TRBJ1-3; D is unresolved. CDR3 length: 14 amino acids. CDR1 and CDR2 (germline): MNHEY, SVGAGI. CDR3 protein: CANSANSLGNTIYF. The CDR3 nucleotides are TGTGCCAACAGTGCCAACAGCCTTGGAAACACCATATATTTT.

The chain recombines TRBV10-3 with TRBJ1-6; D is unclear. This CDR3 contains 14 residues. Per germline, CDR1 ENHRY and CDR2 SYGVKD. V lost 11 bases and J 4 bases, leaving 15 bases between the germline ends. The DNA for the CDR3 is TGTGCCGTACTCCTCCGGATTTATAATTCACCCCTCCACTTT. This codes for CAVLLRIYNSPLHF.

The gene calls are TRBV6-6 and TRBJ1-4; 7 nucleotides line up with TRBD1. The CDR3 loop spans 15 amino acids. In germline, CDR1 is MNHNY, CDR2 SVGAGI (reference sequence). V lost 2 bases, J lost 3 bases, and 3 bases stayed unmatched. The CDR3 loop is CASSYGDSPNEKLFF. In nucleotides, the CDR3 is TGTGCCAGCAGTTACGGGGACAGCCCTAATGAAAAACTGTTTTTT.

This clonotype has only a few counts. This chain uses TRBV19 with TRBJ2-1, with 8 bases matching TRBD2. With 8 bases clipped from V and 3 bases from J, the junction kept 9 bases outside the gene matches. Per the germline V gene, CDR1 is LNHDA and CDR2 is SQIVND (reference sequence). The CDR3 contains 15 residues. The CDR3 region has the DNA TGTGCCAGTTCCACCGGGACTAGAGGCTACAATGAGCAGTTCTTC. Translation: CASSTGTRGYNEQFF.

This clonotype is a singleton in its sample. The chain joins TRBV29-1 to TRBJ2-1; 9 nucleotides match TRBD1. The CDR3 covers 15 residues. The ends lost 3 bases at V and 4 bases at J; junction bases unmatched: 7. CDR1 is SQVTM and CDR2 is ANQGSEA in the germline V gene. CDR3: CSVDGRDREYNEQFF. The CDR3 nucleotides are TGCAGCGTTGACGGCCGGGACAGGGAATACAATGAGCAGTTCTTC.

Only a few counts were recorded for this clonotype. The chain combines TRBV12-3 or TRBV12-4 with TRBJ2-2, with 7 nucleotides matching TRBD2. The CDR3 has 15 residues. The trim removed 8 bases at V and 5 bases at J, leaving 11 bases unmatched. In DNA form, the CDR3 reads TGTGCCAGCTGTCCGGGGAGGGGTCTGACCGGGGAGCTGTTTTTT. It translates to CASCPGRGLTGELFF.

This chain's CDR3 is CASSPTGYQPQHF. The CDR3 DNA is TGTGCCAGCAGTCCGACAGGGTATCAGCCCCAGCATTTT. The rearrangement joins TRBV6-1 to TRBJ1-5; 7 nucleotides align to TRBD1. Trimming took 5 bases from V and 5 from J; bases not matched to a gene: 3. Per the germline V gene, CDR1 is MNHNS and CDR2 is SASEGT. This CDR3 is 13 amino acids long.

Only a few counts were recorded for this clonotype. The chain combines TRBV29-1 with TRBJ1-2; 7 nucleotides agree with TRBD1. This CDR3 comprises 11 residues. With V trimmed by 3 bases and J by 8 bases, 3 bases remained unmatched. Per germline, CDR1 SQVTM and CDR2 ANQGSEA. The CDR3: CSVESGGGYTF. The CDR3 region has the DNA TGCAGCGTTGAGTCAGGGGGAGGCTACACCTTC.

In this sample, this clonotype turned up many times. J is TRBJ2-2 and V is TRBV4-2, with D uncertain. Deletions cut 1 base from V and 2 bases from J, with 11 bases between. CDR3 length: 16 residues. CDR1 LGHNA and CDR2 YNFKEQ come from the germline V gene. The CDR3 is CASSQVGQFNTGELFF. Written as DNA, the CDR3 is TGTGCCAGCAGCCAAGTAGGCCAATTTAACACCGGGGAGCTGTTTTTT.

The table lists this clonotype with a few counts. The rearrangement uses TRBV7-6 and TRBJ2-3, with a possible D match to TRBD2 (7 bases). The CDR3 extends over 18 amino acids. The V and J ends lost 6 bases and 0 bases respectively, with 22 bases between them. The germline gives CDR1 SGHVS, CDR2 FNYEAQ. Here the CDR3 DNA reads TGTGCCAGCAGTCTAGGCGGGGGCAAGCGGTCGAGCACAGATACGCAGTATTTT. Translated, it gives CASSLGGGKRSSTDTQYF.

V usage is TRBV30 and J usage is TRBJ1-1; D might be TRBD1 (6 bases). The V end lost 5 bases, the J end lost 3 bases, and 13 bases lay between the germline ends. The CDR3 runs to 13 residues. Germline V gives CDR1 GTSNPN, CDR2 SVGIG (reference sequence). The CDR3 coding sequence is TGTGCCTGGGGACAGTCGGAATACACTGAAGCTTTCTTT. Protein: CAWGQSEYTEAFF.